This note documents a single TCR beta chain sequence. Antigen: not known. These data belong to a study of shared clonotypes between healthy human individuals. General observations from the study: Clonotypes shared by all four donors outscored non-shared clonotypes in generation probability.

In germline, CDR1 is MDHEN, CDR2 SYDVKM. The CDR3 length is 13 residues. V gave up 8 bases and J gave up 1 base, with 8 bases separating them. Sequenced by immunoSEQ multiplex PCR; TCRdb stores in-frame clones only, minus some. This sample yields 550,000 to 800,000 clones, of which around 74% are seen a single time; less than 2% belongs to the top ten. J is TRBJ1-4 and V is TRBV28; D unresolved. The source of this sequence is a woman between 25 and 40 years old in good health. Material for sequencing was memory CD4+ T cells sorted from blood. The subset was: CD45RA-negative fraction. CDR3 sequence reads: CASGRETNEKLFF. In nucleotides, the CDR3 is TGTGCCAGCGGGAGAGAAACTAATGAAAAACTGTTTTTT.